These 27 T cell receptor beta chains came from one sample sequenced in a study of vaccination effects on CD4 cells after COVID-19 (dated by TCRdb to 2022 to 2024). Receptor amplification or capture employed the immunoSEQ multiplex PCR assay. The immuneACCESS repertoire file appears here via TCRdb, limited to in-frame rearrangements. These files lack a portion of the clones; in checked studies, under half of the deficit traces to unresolved V genes, and the cause of the others is not known. Counted in this sample were some 20,000 clones; 70% to 80% of them appeared once. The ten largest clones add up to around 8.4% of the sample. In the ViraFEST assay, PBMC were stimulated with viral peptide pools, and antigen-specific CD4+ T cell clonotypes were then identified by expansion using TCR sequencing. After around 10 days of culture, CD4+ T cells were isolated with the EasySep CD4+ T cell isolation kit. Two doses of either the BNT162b2 or the mRNA-1273 mRNA SARS-CoV-2 vaccine were administered to participants.

These receptors are not linked to any known antigen. The specimen was CD4+ T cells from PBMCs cultured with HCoV-229E spike peptides, collected after COVID-19 vaccination. The intended sense of this specimen's cell subset or site label: HCoV-229E spike overlapping peptide pool stimulation. These TCRs come from a human donor who received a COVID-19 vaccine.

This sequence joins TRBV3-1 (or the pseudogene TRBV3-2) and TRBJ1-6; possibly TRBD1 for D (5 bases). This CDR3 region has 15 residues. The V gene's germline CDR1 is LGHDT and CDR2 YNNKEL (reference sequence). Trimming pared 0 bases from V and 9 bases from J, leaving 12 bases between. In DNA form, the CDR3 reads TGTGCCAGCAGCCAAGACGCCTATGGGGCTTCACCCCTCCACTTT. Residues: CASSQDAYGASPLHF.

V is TRBV6-1 and J is TRBJ2-6; D may be TRBD1 or TRBD2 (5 bases each). Trimming removed 1 base from V and 1 base from J, with 5 bases in between. The CDR3 has 15 residues. Germline loops: CDR1 MNHNS, CDR2 SASEGT. The CDR3 sequence: CASSEGGSGANVLTF. For the CDR3, the DNA is TGTGCCAGCAGTGAAGGGGGGTCTGGGGCCAACGTCCTGACTTTC.

The chain employs TRBV10-3 and TRBJ1-2; D remains unclear. Trimming cost V 10 bases and J 3 bases, with 24 bases left between them. This CDR3 is 16 amino acids long. The germline gives CDR1 ENHRY, CDR2 SYGVKD. The CDR3 sequence: CATIGGPVPAHYGYTF. CDR3 nucleotides: TGTGCCACCATAGGAGGTCCCGTCCCAGCCCACTATGGCTACACCTTC.

The chain employs TRBV10-1 and TRBJ1-2, with D possibly TRBD1 on 5 matching bases. Germline lookup yields CDR1 WNHNN and CDR2 SYGVQD (reference sequence). This CDR3 has 13 amino acids. Trimming removed 6 bases at V and 2 bases at J, with 10 bases between. Written as DNA, the CDR3 is TGCGCCAGCAGCTGGGACGGCAACTATGGCTACACCTTC. Translated: CASSWDGNYGYTF.

This clone was detected only a few times. This chain uses TRBV29-1 with TRBJ2-7; 13 bases fit TRBD2. This CDR3 contains 17 residues. The V segment lost 3 bases and the J segment 5 bases; nucleotides outside the gene matches: 13. Germline values: CDR1 SQVTM, CDR2 ANQGSEA. CDR3 sequence reads: CSVEVRTGLAGSHEQYF. CDR3 DNA: TGCAGCGTTGAGGTGCGTACGGGACTAGCGGGATCCCACGAGCAGTACTTC.

This sequence joins TRBV7-9 and TRBJ1-1; 11 bases are a match to TRBD1. CDR3 size: 14 residues. V lost 7 bases, J lost 1 base, and 2 bases stayed unmatched. Germline V gives CDR1 SEHNR, CDR2 FQNEAQ (reference sequence). The CDR3 reads CASIGTGGNTEAFF. The CDR3, as DNA: TGTGCCAGCATCGGGACAGGGGGGAACACTGAAGCTTTCTTT.

The rearrangement uses TRBV3-1 (or the pseudogene TRBV3-2) and TRBJ1-4; D gene unclear. The CDR3 consists of 16 residues. V was pared by 4 bases and J by 1 base, with 13 bases between. Germline V gene sequence: CDR1 LGHDT, CDR2 YNNKEL (reference sequence). The CDR3 region is CASSPHPKGTNEKLFF. CDR3 bases: TGTGCCAGCAGCCCGCACCCTAAGGGAACTAATGAAAAACTGTTTTTT.

This chain connects TRBV28 to TRBJ1-2; no clear D. The V gene lost 4 bases and the J gene lost 5 bases, with 8 bases spanning the gap. The CDR3 has 12 amino acids. Germline V gene data show CDR1 as MDHEN and CDR2 as SYDVKM. The CDR3 reads CASSSHPYGYTF. The CDR3 DNA reads as TGTGCCAGCAGTTCCCATCCTTATGGCTACACCTTC.

This sequence joins TRBV12-5 and TRBJ2-1, with D tentatively TRBD2 (6 bases). Germline values: CDR1 LGHNT, CDR2 FRNRAP. CDR3 length equals 13 residues. V lost 8 bases and J 5 bases, leaving 13 bases between the germline ends. For the CDR3, the DNA is TGTGCTAGTTTAGGCGGGGCGAACAATGAGCAGTTCTTC. It codes for CASLGGANNEQFF.

V gene TRBV6-5 combines with J gene TRBJ2-7; D gene ambiguous. V lost 5 bases and J lost 2, with 13 bases in between. Germline V gene sequence: CDR1 MNHEY, CDR2 SVGAGI. This CDR3 region has 14 residues. The CDR3 region is CASSTAGSAYEQYF. The CDR3 nucleotides are TGTGCCAGCAGTACTGCAGGATCTGCCTACGAGCAGTACTTC.

The rearrangement uses TRBV12-3 or TRBV12-4 and TRBJ1-1; maybe TRBD1 (6 bases). This CDR3 has 13 residues. Trimming pared 6 bases from V and 11 bases from J, leaving 19 bases between. The CDR3 nucleotides are TGTGCCAGCAGAGGAAGACAGGAGATTAGGGCTTTCTTT. Its protein product is CASRGRQEIRAFF.

The chain couples TRBV6-2 or TRBV6-3 to TRBJ2-7; tentatively, D is TRBD2 (5 bases). The germline V and J ends were trimmed by 2 bases and 3 bases, with 5 bases remaining between them. The CDR3 extends over 12 amino acids. Germline V gene data show CDR1 as MNHEY and CDR2 as SVGEGT. CDR3 nucleotides: TGTGCCAGCAGTTACGAGGGCTACGAGCAGTACTTC. Its protein is CASSYEGYEQYF.

This clone has more than one count but fewer than ten. J is TRBJ2-2 and V is TRBV6-5; D perhaps matches TRBD2 (5 bases). CDR1 MNHEY and CDR2 SVGAGI come from the germline V gene. V was shortened by 2 bases and J by 4 bases, with 8 bases between the two germline ends. The CDR3 consists of 14 residues. The CDR3 nucleotides are TGTGCCAGCAGTTACGAGGGAATCACCGGGGAGCTGTTTTTT. As protein: CASSYEGITGELFF.

The V and J genes are TRBV11-3 and TRBJ2-2; the D call may be TRBD1 or TRBD2 (6 bases each). This CDR3 has 18 amino acids. V dropped 2 bases and J dropped 0 bases, with 16 bases sitting between them. CDR1 is SGHNT, CDR2 YENEEA, per germline. The CDR3 protein is CASSLMRGDPANTGELFF. DNA for the CDR3: TGTGCCAGCAGCTTAATGAGGGGGGACCCCGCGAACACCGGGGAGCTGTTTTTT.

This chain uses TRBV2 with TRBJ2-7, with a possible D match to TRBD1 (6 bases). The germline V gene encodes CDR1 SNHLY and CDR2 FYNNEI. V dropped 7 bases and J dropped 3 bases, with 16 bases sitting between them. The CDR3 is 14 residues long. The chain's CDR3 is CASTTLRGHYEQYF. The CDR3 bases are TGTGCCAGCACCACTCTAAGGGGACACTACGAGCAGTACTTC. The full variable domain, in which reference TRBV2 and TRBJ2-7 provide the parts outside the CDR3, is EPEVTQTPSHQVTQMGQEVILRCVPISNHLYFYWYRQILGQKVEFLVSFYNNEISEKSEIFDDQFSVERPDGSNFTLKIRSTKLEDSAMYFCASTTLRGHYEQYFGPGTRLTVT.

There are a few counts of this clone. The gene calls are TRBV6-6 and TRBJ1-1, with a possible D match to TRBD1 (5 bases). The CDR3 spans 13 residues. The ends were cut back, 11 bases at V and 0 bases at J, with 13 bases in the middle. Germline CDR1 is MNHNY and CDR2 is SVGAGI (reference sequence). The CDR3 sequence: CASKGRVNTEAFF. In DNA form, the CDR3 reads TGTGCCTCCAAGGGGAGGGTGAACACTGAAGCTTTCTTT.

The chain employs TRBV4-2 and TRBJ2-3; D is possibly TRBD2 (6 bases). Trimming took 1 base from V and 5 from J, leaving 13 bases between them. The CDR3 is 15 amino acids. Germline V gene lookup returns CDR1 LGHNA and CDR2 YNFKEQ. CDR3 sequence reads: CASSQVDPAGDTQYF. DNA for the CDR3: TGTGCCAGCAGCCAAGTTGATCCAGCGGGAGATACGCAGTATTTT.

This chain connects TRBV3-1 (or the pseudogene TRBV3-2) to TRBJ1-4; tentative D call: TRBD1 (6 bases). Germline CDR1 is LGHDT and CDR2 is YNNKEL (reference sequence). V was clipped by 8 bases and J by 8 bases, with 15 bases between them. The CDR3 spans 13 residues. As DNA, the CDR3 is TGTGCCAGCTCACAGGGAAATAAGGAAAAACTGTTTTTT. As protein: CASSQGNKEKLFF.

This clone appeared a few times. This chain joins TRBV10-3 and TRBJ1-1; D gene ambiguous. CDR3 length equals 11 residues. The germline V gene encodes CDR1 ENHRY and CDR2 SYGVKD. Trimming shortened V by 0 bases and J by 5 bases, and 1 base separated the two germline ends. The CDR3 region is CAISESTEAFF. The CDR3 nucleotides are TGTGCCATCAGTGAGTCAACTGAAGCTTTCTTT.

The chain employs TRBV7-8 and TRBJ2-3, with 8 positions matching TRBD2. In germline, CDR1 is SGHVS, CDR2 FQNEAQ. This CDR3 is built from 13 residues. Here the CDR3 DNA reads TGTGCTATTGCTAGCGGGTCGACAGATACGCAGTATTTT. Translation gives CAIASGSTDTQYF.

The V and J genes are TRBV6-5 and TRBJ1-2; 8 nucleotides align to TRBD1. Per the germline V gene, CDR1 is MNHEY and CDR2 is SVGAGI. The J segment lost 8 bases and the V segment lost 3 bases, leaving 11 bases of the junction unmatched. This CDR3 region has 15 residues. CDR3 DNA sequence: TGTGCCAGCAGTTATAGTACAGGGGGTATTTGGGGCTACACCTTC. It is translated as CASSYSTGGIWGYTF.

By its share, this clone is medium-sized. The gene calls are TRBV5-6 and TRBJ2-1; 13 bases align to TRBD2. V was pared by 3 bases and J by 5 bases, with 8 bases of the junction left unmatched. The CDR3 is 17 residues long. Germline V lookup: CDR1 SGHDT, CDR2 YYEEEE. The CDR3 DNA reads as TGTGCCAGCAGCTGGACTAGCGGGGGAGAACCGAACAATGAGCAGTTCTTC. Translation: CASSWTSGGEPNNEQFF.

The rearrangement links TRBV7-2 to TRBJ2-1; D not resolved. V was shortened by 5 bases and J by 3 bases, with 8 bases between the two germline ends. The germline V gene encodes CDR1 SGHTA and CDR2 FQGNSA. The CDR3 consists of 13 residues. The CDR3 DNA sequence: TGTGCCAGCAGCGCAGGCAGCTACAATGAGCAGTTCTTC. Translation gives CASSAGSYNEQFF.

V usage is TRBV29-1 and J usage is TRBJ2-3; D unresolved. Looked up from germline, CDR1 is SQVTM and CDR2 is ANQGSEA. The V end was cut by 4 bases, the J end by 0 bases, with 11 bases between. The CDR3 totals 14 residues. The CDR3 DNA reads as TGCAGCGTTGGTGCCGACCTTAGCACAGATACGCAGTATTTT. Its protein is CSVGADLSTDTQYF.

This sequence joins TRBV18 and TRBJ2-5; D uncertain. The CDR3 runs to 14 residues. Trimming left V 3 bases short and J 0 bases short, with 8 bases between. Germline CDR1 and CDR2: KGHSH and LQKENI. CDR3 in DNA: TGTGCCAGCTCACCCGGATTGTACCAAGAGACCCAGTACTTC. Protein: CASSPGLYQETQYF.

This clone has just one count. CDR3 DNA sequence: TGCGCCAGCAGCTTGTTTACAGACTCTGGAAACACCATATATTTT. This codes for CASSLFTDSGNTIYF. The chain recombines TRBV5-1 with TRBJ1-3; D gene ambiguous. The germline V gene encodes CDR1 SGHRS and CDR2 YFSETQ. This CDR3 has 15 amino acids. V was pared by 1 base and J by 0 bases, with 8 bases between. Full variable domain (remainder filled in from reference TRBV5-1 and TRBJ1-3): KAGVTQTPRYLIKTRGQQVTLSCSPISGHRSVSWYQQTPGQGLQFLFEYFSETQRNKGNFPGRFSGRQFSNSRSEMNVSTLELGDSALYLCASSLFTDSGNTIYFGEGSWLTVV.

The genes are TRBV21-1 and TRBJ1-5; whether TRBD1, the table's D call, matches the DNA was not checked. TRBV21-1 constitutes a pseudogene. The CDR3 contains 20 residues. CDR3 loop: CASSKDPSTPTGTPLSPQHF. DNA for the CDR3: TGTGCCAGCAGCAAAGACCCAAGTACTCCGACAGGGACTCCCCTTTCGCCCCAGCATTTT.